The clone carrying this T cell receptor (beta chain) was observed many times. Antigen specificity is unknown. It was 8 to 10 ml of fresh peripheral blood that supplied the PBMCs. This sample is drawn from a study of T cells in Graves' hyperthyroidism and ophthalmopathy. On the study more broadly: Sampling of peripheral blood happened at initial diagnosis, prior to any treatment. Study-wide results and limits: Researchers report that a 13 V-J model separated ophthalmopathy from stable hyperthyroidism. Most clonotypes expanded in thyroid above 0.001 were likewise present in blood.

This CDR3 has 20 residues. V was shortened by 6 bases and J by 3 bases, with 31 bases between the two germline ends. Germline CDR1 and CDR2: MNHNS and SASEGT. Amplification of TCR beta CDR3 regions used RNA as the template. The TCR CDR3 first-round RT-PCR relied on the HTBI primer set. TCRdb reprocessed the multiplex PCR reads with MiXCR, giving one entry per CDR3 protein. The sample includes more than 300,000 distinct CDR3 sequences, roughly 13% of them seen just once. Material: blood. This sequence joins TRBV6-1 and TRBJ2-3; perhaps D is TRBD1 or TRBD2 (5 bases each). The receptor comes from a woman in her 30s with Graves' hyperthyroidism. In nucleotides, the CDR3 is TGTGCCAGCAGCTCGAACGTGAAGGGACGGTTCCGCGCAGGGACAGATACGCAGTATTTT. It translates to CASSSNVKGRFRAGTDTQYF.